What follows describes a single T cell receptor (beta chain). Its specificity is not known. Trimming cost V 3 bases and J 4 bases; bases outside gene matches: 8. Germline CDR1 is SGHRS and CDR2 is YFSETQ. The CDR3 is made up of 16 amino acids. This sample was included in a study of T cell responses to AZD1222 COVID-19 vaccine. Whole-study findings and limits: The CD4 TCRs associated with vaccination extended across spike and predominated at 160-218 and 743-854.

Repertoires were generated with immunoSEQ multiplex PCR, while TCRdb's copy carries only in-frame clones and drops some. The data contain around 130,000 clones, more than 90% of them singletons. The chain links TRBV5-1 to TRBJ2-5; 11 bases agree with TRBD2. The sequence was collected from an adult who received the AZD1222 COVID-19 vaccine. Sample: peripheral blood, taken 28 days after the second AZD1222 dose. CDR3 coding DNA: TGCGCCAGCAGCTCCGGGGTAGCGGGAGGGATAGAGACCCAGTACTTC. It codes for CASSSGVAGGIETQYF.